This T cell receptor beta chain was found in a study of CD8+ T cells in alopecia areata. This CDR3 spans 14 amino acids. Trimming took 6 bases from V and 0 from J, leaving 12 bases between them. Germline CDR1 SQVTM, CDR2 ANQGSEA. Treatment meaning: oral pan-JAK inhibitor, 5-10 mg twice daily. Sequencing templates came from extracted RNA that was reverse transcribed into cDNA. Sequencing was performed with immunoSEQ multiplex PCR; in TCRdb, only in-frame clones are kept and a portion is missing. This sample has approximately 210,000 clones, with roughly 64% found just once. The source was CD4+ T cells sorted from blood, collected at week 4, from a patient treated with tofacitinib. The source is a human donor with alopecia areata. This chain links TRBV29-1 with TRBJ1-5; no definite D call. The CDR3 protein is CSVTDSLSNQPQHF. The CDR3 DNA reads TGCAGCGTGACGGATTCCCTTAGCAATCAGCCCCAGCATTTT.